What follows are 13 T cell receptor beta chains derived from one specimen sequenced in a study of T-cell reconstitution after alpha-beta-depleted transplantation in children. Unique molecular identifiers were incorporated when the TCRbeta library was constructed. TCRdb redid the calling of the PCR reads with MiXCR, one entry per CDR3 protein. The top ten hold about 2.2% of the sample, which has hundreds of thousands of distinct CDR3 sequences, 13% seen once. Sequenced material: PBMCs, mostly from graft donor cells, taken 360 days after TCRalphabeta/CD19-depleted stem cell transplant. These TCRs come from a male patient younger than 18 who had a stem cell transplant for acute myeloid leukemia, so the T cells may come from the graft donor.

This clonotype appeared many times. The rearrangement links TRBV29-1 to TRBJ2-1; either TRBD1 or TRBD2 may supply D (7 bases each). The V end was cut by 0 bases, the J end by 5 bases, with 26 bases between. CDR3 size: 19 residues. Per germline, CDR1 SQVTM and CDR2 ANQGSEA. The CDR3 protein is CSVEDQGGPLNGQNNEQFF. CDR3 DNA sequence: TGCAGCGTTGAAGATCAGGGGGGGCCTTTAAACGGACAAAACAATGAGCAGTTCTTC.

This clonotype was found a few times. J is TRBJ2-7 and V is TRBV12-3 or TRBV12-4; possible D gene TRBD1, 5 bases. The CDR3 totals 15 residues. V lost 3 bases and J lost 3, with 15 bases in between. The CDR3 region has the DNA TGTGCCAGCAGTTTCGGGCAGGGCCTTTACTACGAGCAGTACTTC. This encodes CASSFGQGLYYEQYF.

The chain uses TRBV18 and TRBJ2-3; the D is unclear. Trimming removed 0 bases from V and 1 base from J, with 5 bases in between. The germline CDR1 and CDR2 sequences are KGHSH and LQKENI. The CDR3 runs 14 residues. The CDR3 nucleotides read TGTGCCAGCTCACCACCGCTAGGCACAGATACGCAGTATTTT. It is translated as CASSPPLGTDTQYF.

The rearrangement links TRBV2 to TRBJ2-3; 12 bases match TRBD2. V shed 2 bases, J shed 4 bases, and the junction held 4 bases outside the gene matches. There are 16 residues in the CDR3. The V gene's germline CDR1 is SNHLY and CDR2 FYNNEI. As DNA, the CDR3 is TGTGCCAGCAGTGAACGTCCTAGCGGGAGGGCAGATACGCAGTATTTT. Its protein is CASSERPSGRADTQYF.

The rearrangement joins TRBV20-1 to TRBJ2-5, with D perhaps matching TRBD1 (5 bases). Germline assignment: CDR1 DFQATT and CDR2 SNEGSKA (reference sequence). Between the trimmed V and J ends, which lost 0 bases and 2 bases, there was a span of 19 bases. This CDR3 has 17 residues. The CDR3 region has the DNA TGCAGTGCTAGAGACTGGACAACCGGTTCTGCTCAAGAGACCCAGTACTTC. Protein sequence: CSARDWTTGSAQETQYF.

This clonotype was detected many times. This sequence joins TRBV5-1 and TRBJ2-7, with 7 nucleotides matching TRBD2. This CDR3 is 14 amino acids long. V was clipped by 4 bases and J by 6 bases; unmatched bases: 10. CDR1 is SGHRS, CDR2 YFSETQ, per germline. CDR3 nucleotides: TGCGCCAGCAGCGTCGGGACTACGACCCGCGAGCAGTACTTC. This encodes CASSVGTTTREQYF.

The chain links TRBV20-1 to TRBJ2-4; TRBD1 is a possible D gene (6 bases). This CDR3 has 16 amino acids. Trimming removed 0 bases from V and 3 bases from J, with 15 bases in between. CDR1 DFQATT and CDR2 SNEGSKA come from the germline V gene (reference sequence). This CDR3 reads CSARDYTGIVKNIQYF. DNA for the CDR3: TGCAGTGCTAGAGACTACACAGGGATAGTCAAAAACATTCAGTACTTC.

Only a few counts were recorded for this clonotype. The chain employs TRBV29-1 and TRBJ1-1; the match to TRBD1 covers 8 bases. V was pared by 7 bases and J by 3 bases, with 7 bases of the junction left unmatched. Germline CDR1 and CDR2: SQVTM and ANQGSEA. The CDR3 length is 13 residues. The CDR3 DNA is TGCAGCGCCGGGACAGGCCTCCACACTGAAGCTTTCTTT. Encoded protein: CSAGTGLHTEAFF.

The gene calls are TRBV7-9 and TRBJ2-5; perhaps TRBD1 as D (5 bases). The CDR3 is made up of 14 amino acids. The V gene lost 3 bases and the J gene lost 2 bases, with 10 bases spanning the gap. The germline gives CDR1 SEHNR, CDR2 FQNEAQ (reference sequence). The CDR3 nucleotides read TGTGCCAGCAGCTTTACCAGGGAACAAGAGACCCAGTACTTC. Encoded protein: CASSFTREQETQYF.

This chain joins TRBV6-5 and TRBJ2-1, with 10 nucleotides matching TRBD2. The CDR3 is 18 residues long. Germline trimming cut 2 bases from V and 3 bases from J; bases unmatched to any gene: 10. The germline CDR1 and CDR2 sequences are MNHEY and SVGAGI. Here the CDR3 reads CASSYNMASGSLYNEQFF. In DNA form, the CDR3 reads TGTGCCAGCAGTTACAATATGGCTAGCGGGAGTCTCTACAATGAGCAGTTCTTC.

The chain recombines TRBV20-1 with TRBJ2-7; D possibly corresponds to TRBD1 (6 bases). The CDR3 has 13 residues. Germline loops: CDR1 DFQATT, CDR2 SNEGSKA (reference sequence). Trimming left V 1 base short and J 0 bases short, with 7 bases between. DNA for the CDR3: TGCAGTGCTAGAGGGGACAACTCCTACGAGCAGTACTTC. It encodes CSARGDNSYEQYF.

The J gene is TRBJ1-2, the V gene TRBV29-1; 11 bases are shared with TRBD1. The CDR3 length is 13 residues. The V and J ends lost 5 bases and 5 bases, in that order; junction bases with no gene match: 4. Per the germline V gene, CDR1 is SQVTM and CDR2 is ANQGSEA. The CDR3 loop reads CSVTGQGAYGYTF. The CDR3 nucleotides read TGCAGCGTTACAGGACAGGGGGCGTATGGCTACACCTTC. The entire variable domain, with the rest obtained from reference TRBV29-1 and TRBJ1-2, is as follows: SAVISQKPSRDICQRGTSLTIQCQVDSQVTMMFWYRQQPGQSLTLIATANQGSEATYESGFVIDKFPISRPNLTFSTLTVSNMSPEDSSIYLCSVTGQGAYGYTFGSGTRLTVV.

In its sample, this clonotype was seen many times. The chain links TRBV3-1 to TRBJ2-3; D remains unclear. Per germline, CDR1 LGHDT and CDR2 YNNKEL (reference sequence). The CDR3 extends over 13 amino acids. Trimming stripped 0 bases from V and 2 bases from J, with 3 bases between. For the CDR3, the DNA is TGTGCCAGCAGCCAAGACTTCACAGATACGCAGTATTTT. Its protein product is CASSQDFTDTQYF.